This record covers a single T cell receptor (beta chain). The junction had 3 bases not matched to a gene; V was cut back by 7 bases and J by 0 bases. Germline CDR1 is GTSNPN and CDR2 is SVGIG (reference sequence). The CDR3 contains 13 residues. PCR involved 60 Vbeta and 13 Jbeta primers. Repertoires were generated with immunoSEQ multiplex PCR, while TCRdb's copy carries only in-frame clones and drops some. The sample consists of more than 150,000 clones, 75% to 85% of them appearing once. These data originate in a study of cytomegalovirus exposure and HLA in healthy donors. The sequenced sample was PBMCs. The V call is TRBV30, the J call TRBJ2-1, with 7 bases matching TRBD2. The sequence was collected from a man between 18 and 29 years old in good health and CMV-seronegative. CDR3: CASGRGSYNEQFF. CDR3 coding DNA: TGTGCCTCGGGGAGGGGCTCCTACAATGAGCAGTTCTTC.